These 30 T cell receptor beta chains originate from one sample sequenced in a study of blood T cell repertoires in COVID-19 (dated by TCRdb to between 2020 and 2021). Libraries were built with the immunoSEQ multiplex PCR assay. Here the immuneACCESS table is served through TCRdb, limited to in-frame sequences with V and J called. Missing clones are a known gap in these copies; in checked studies unresolved V genes cover under half, and the rest lacks a known reason. The sample table shows approximately 110,000 clones, and about 90% are seen once. Of the sample, about 1% is held by the ten largest clones. The specimen was peripheral blood. These receptors originate from a woman aged 45-65 years with active or convalescent COVID-19.

The chain's CDR3 is CASSLQGSANYGYTF. As DNA, the CDR3 is TGTGCCAGTAGCCTACAGGGGAGCGCTAACTATGGCTACACCTTC. This chain links TRBV19 with TRBJ1-2, with TRBD1 matching over 7 bases. Germline V lookup: CDR1 LNHDA, CDR2 SQIVND (reference sequence). J gave up 0 bases and V 6 bases, and 7 bases lay outside the gene matches. The CDR3 has 15 residues.

V usage is TRBV20-1 and J usage is TRBJ1-5, with D possibly TRBD1 on 5 matching bases. Germline lookup yields CDR1 DFQATT and CDR2 SNEGSKA (reference sequence). Trimming took off 3 bases at V and 7 bases at J, with 7 bases between the two ends. This CDR3 spans 11 amino acids. The CDR3 sequence is CSARGRQPQHF. In DNA, the CDR3 is TGCAGTGCTAGGGGGCGGCAGCCCCAGCATTTT.

V gene TRBV19 combines with J gene TRBJ1-2; D might be TRBD1 (5 bases). Trimming shortened V by 3 bases and J by 1 base, and 15 bases separated the two germline ends. CDR3 length: 16 residues. CDR1 is LNHDA, CDR2 SQIVND, per germline (reference sequence). CDR3 region: CASSMIAAGSNYGYTF. The CDR3 DNA sequence: TGTGCCAGTAGTATGATAGCGGCAGGGAGTAACTATGGCTACACCTTC.

CDR3 DNA: TGTGCCAGCAGGGGACAGGACCTCTACGAGCAGTACTTC. Translating gives CASRGQDLYEQYF. This rearrangement joins TRBV6-6 to TRBJ2-7; 8 bases match TRBD1. Per the germline V gene, CDR1 is MNHNY and CDR2 is SVGAGI (reference sequence). The CDR3 covers 13 residues. V lost 6 bases, J lost 3 bases, and 4 bases stayed unmatched.

The chain joins TRBV4-3 to TRBJ1-2, with 10 bases that match TRBD1. Germline lookup yields CDR1 LGHNA and CDR2 YSLEER. This CDR3 region has 15 residues. V dropped 1 base and J dropped 8; count of bases not matched to a gene: 7. For the CDR3, the DNA is TGCGCCAGCAGCCAAGGGGGACAGGGGCTGGGCGGCTACACCTTC. Protein sequence: CASSQGGQGLGGYTF.

The chain recombines TRBV19 with TRBJ2-7; 7 bases are shared with TRBD2. The CDR3 has 14 residues. The germline CDR1 and CDR2 sequences are LNHDA and SQIVND (reference sequence). V was clipped by 5 bases and J by 1 base; unmatched bases: 5. The CDR3 reads CASSPGLDSYEQYF. The CDR3 nucleotides read TGTGCCAGTAGTCCTGGACTAGATTCCTACGAGCAGTACTTC.

This chain links TRBV24-1 with TRBJ2-5, with a weak D call TRBD2 (7 bases). The CDR3 is 16 residues long. The germline gives CDR1 KGHDR, CDR2 SFDVKD. V was shortened by 5 bases and J by 1 base, with 16 bases between the two germline ends. The CDR3 region is CATSGSGGGGQETQYF. The CDR3 DNA sequence: TGTGCCACCAGTGGAAGTGGGGGCGGGGGCCAAGAGACCCAGTACTTC.

V and J are TRBV20-1 and TRBJ2-3; 7 bases match TRBD2. The germline gives CDR1 DFQATT, CDR2 SNEGSKA (reference sequence). This CDR3 is 16 amino acids long. The J segment lost 0 bases and the V segment lost 3 bases, leaving 9 bases of the junction unmatched. CDR3 sequence (DNA): TGCAGTGCTAGTGTATTGGCTAGCGGTAGCACAGATACGCAGTATTTT. This gives the protein CSASVLASGSTDTQYF.

The chain joins TRBV5-1 to TRBJ1-2; 9 bases align to TRBD1. V shed 2 bases, J shed 5 bases, and the junction held 4 bases outside the gene matches. CDR1 and CDR2 from the germline V gene are SGHRS and YFSETQ. The CDR3 covers 14 residues. For the CDR3, the DNA is TGCGCCAGCAGCTTCGGGACAGGGAATTATGGCTACACCTTC. Amino acid sequence: CASSFGTGNYGYTF.

This rearrangement joins TRBV6-2 or TRBV6-3 to TRBJ1-1; D gene unclear. V gave up 6 bases and J gave up 5 bases, with 7 bases separating them. From germline, CDR1 is MNHEY and CDR2 SVGEGT. This CDR3 contains 11 residues. The chain's CDR3 is CASSRDTEAFF. CDR3 nucleotides: TGTGCCAGCAGCAGAGATACTGAAGCTTTCTTT.

The V and J genes are TRBV7-2 and TRBJ2-7; the match to TRBD2 covers 10 bases. There are 15 residues in the CDR3. Germline-derived CDR1 and CDR2 are SGHTA and FQGNSA. V lost 5 bases, J lost 0 bases, and 4 bases stayed unmatched. For the CDR3, the DNA is TGTGCCAGCAGCCCCGGACTAGCGGACTCCTACGAGCAGTACTTC. Protein product: CASSPGLADSYEQYF.

The chain uses TRBV2 and TRBJ2-3, with 12 bases lining up with TRBD2. Trimming at V came to 2 bases and at J to 7 bases, leaving 1 base not matched to a gene. This CDR3 comprises 14 residues. CDR1 and CDR2 from the germline V gene are SNHLY and FYNNEI. CDR3 protein: CASSETSGGNTQYF. For the CDR3, the DNA is TGTGCCAGCAGTGAAACTAGCGGGGGGAATACGCAGTATTTT.

The rearrangement uses TRBV7-2 and TRBJ2-3; TRBD2 aligns across 12 bases. The V gene end was trimmed by 3 bases and the J gene end by 5 bases; junction bases not matched to a gene: 6. The CDR3 is made up of 16 amino acids. The germline gives CDR1 SGHTA, CDR2 FQGNSA. The CDR3 bases are TGTGCCAGCAGCTTGCTAGCGGGAGGGCGAGGAGATACGCAGTATTTT. This codes for CASSLLAGGRGDTQYF. Full variable domain (outside the CDR3, taken from reference TRBV7-2 and TRBJ2-3): GAGVSQSPSNKVTEKGKDVELRCDPISGHTALYWYRQSLGQGLEFLIYFQGNSAPDKSGLPSDRFSAERTGGSVSTLTIQRTQQEDSAVYLCASSLLAGGRGDTQYFGPGTRLTVL.

The chain is built from TRBV28 and TRBJ2-2, with 7 bases aligning to TRBD1. V lost 6 bases to trimming and J lost 7 bases; unmatched junction nucleotides: 8. The germline V gene encodes CDR1 MDHEN and CDR2 SYDVKM. The CDR3 covers 14 residues. The CDR3 loop reads CASRTGTVNGELFF. In nucleotides, the CDR3 is TGTGCCAGCAGAACCGGGACAGTTAACGGGGAGCTGTTTTTT. Together with reference TRBV28 and TRBJ2-2, the CDR3 gives the full variable domain: DVKVTQSSRYLVKRTGEKVFLECVQDMDHENMFWYRQDPGLGLRLIYFSYDVKMKEKGDIPEGYSVSREKKERFSLILESASTNQTSMYLCASRTGTVNGELFFGEGSRLTVL.

The chain employs TRBV7-2 and TRBJ1-2, with TRBD1 matching over 7 bases. CDR1 is SGHTA and CDR2 is FQGNSA in the germline V gene. V shed 5 bases and J 6 bases; nucleotides not matched to a gene: 9. This CDR3 has 14 amino acids. CDR3 in DNA: TGTGCCAGCAGCACCAGAGACAGGGTGGATGGCTACACCTTC. It codes for CASSTRDRVDGYTF.

This clone was found once. The J gene is TRBJ1-2, the V gene TRBV12-3 or TRBV12-4, with 7 bases lining up with TRBD1. Trimming at V came to 6 bases and at J to 6 bases, leaving 7 bases not matched to a gene. This CDR3 has 13 amino acids. In DNA form, the CDR3 reads TGTGCCAGCAGATCAGGGGGGTTTAATGGCTACACCTTC. This encodes CASRSGGFNGYTF.

CDR3 DNA: TGTGCCAGCAGCTTAGCCTTACTAGCCAAAAACATTCAGTACTTC. This codes for CASSLALLAKNIQYF. The V and J genes are TRBV7-2 and TRBJ2-4, with unresolved D. Germline lookup yields CDR1 SGHTA and CDR2 FQGNSA. CDR3 length: 15 residues. The V end was cut by 0 bases, the J end by 0 bases, with 6 bases between.

The genes are TRBV28 and TRBJ2-1, with D possibly matching TRBD2 (6 bases). The V end lost 5 bases, the J end lost 4 bases, and 15 bases lay between the germline ends. The CDR3 loop spans 15 amino acids. The germline V gene encodes CDR1 MDHEN and CDR2 SYDVKM. DNA of the CDR3: TGTGCCAGCAGTCTCGGTTCCCGGGGGTACAATGAGCAGTTCTTC. Its protein is CASSLGSRGYNEQFF.

V usage is TRBV28 and J usage is TRBJ2-3; D perhaps matches TRBD2 (7 bases). The V end was cut by 0 bases, the J end by 2 bases, with 9 bases between. The CDR3 totals 15 residues. Germline V gene sequence: CDR1 MDHEN, CDR2 SYDVKM. CDR3 DNA sequence: TGTGCCAGCAGTTTATGGGGGGGGCTCACAGATACGCAGTATTTT. Encoded protein: CASSLWGGLTDTQYF. The full variable domain, completed using reference TRBV28 and TRBJ2-3, is DVKVTQSSRYLVKRTGEKVFLECVQDMDHENMFWYRQDPGLGLRLIYFSYDVKMKEKGDIPEGYSVSREKKERFSLILESASTNQTSMYLCASSLWGGLTDTQYFGPGTRLTVL.

The chain employs TRBV2 and TRBJ2-5; no clear D gene. V was trimmed by 9 bases and J by 5 bases, leaving 16 bases between them. The germline CDR1 and CDR2 sequences are SNHLY and FYNNEI. The CDR3 length is 13 residues. The CDR3 coding sequence is TGTGCCAGTAAGCCTACAGTATTGGAGACCCAGTACTTC. The encoded protein is CASKPTVLETQYF. The complete variable domain, with remaining parts taken from reference TRBV2 and TRBJ2-5, reads EPEVTQTPSHQVTQMGQEVILRCVPISNHLYFYWYRQILGQKVEFLVSFYNNEISEKSEIFDDQFSVERPDGSNFTLKIRSTKLEDSAMYFCASKPTVLETQYFGPGTRLLVL.

V usage is TRBV5-6 and J usage is TRBJ1-1; no firm D call. The germline V and J ends were trimmed by 0 bases and 9 bases, with 12 bases remaining between them. Germline assignment: CDR1 SGHDT and CDR2 YYEEEE. CDR3 length: 13 amino acids. CDR3 nucleotides: TGTGCCAGCAGCTTGGGACAAGAGCCTAAAGCTTTCTTT. Protein sequence: CASSLGQEPKAFF.

V gene TRBV5-4 combines with J gene TRBJ2-2; TRBD2 matches at 7 bases. Germline CDR1 is SGHNT and CDR2 is YYREEE (reference sequence). The CDR3 consists of 16 residues. J gave up 6 bases and V 0 bases, and 8 bases lay outside the gene matches. CDR3 region: CASSLAAGARAGELFF. DNA for the CDR3: TGTGCCAGCAGCTTGGCGGCGGGAGCACGGGCCGGGGAGCTGTTTTTT.

The chain links TRBV12-3 or TRBV12-4 to TRBJ1-1; the match to TRBD1 covers 10 bases. This CDR3 is 13 amino acids long. The ends lost 6 bases at V and 6 bases at J; junction bases unmatched: 4. The CDR3 region has the DNA TGTGCCAGCAGGCCCGGGACAGGGGCTGAAGCTTTCTTT. Amino acid sequence: CASRPGTGAEAFF.

The sample holds one count of this clone. This sequence joins TRBV6-6 and TRBJ2-5; the D gene is possibly TRBD1 (6 bases). Trimming removed 6 bases from V and 3 bases from J, with 11 bases in between. The CDR3 length is 13 residues. Per germline, CDR1 MNHNY and CDR2 SVGAGI (reference sequence). For the CDR3, the DNA is TGTGCCAGCAGCCTGGACAGAGAAGAGACCCAGTACTTC. Translating it yields CASSLDREETQYF.

The chain carries TRBV7-9 and TRBJ1-4; 7 nucleotides line up with TRBD1. Germline CDR1 and CDR2: SEHNR and FQNEAQ (reference sequence). The CDR3 has 17 amino acids. Germline trimming cut 2 bases from V and 4 bases from J; bases unmatched to any gene: 10. The CDR3 protein is CASSLMTGSGSNEKLFF. The CDR3 region has the DNA TGTGCCAGCAGCTTAATGACAGGGTCGGGGAGTAATGAAAAACTGTTTTTT. Looking up the rest from reference TRBV7-9 and TRBJ1-4 gives the full variable domain: DTGVSQNPRHKITKRGQNVTFRCDPISEHNRLYWYRQTLGQGPEFLTYFQNEAQLEKSRLLSDRFSAERPKGSFSTLEIQRTEQGDSAMYLCASSLMTGSGSNEKLFFGSGTQLSVL.

This sequence joins TRBV3-1 (or the pseudogene TRBV3-2) and TRBJ1-1; tentative D call: TRBD1 (6 bases). The germline CDR1 and CDR2 sequences are LGHDT and YNNKEL (reference sequence). V was clipped by 4 bases and J by 4 bases, with 13 bases between them. This CDR3 has 14 residues. Written as DNA, the CDR3 is TGTGCCAGCAGCCCACACAGGGATGGCACTGAAGCTTTCTTT. Protein: CASSPHRDGTEAFF.

The chain employs TRBV30 and TRBJ1-6; possibly TRBD1 for D (6 bases). The CDR3 covers 17 residues. The V end lost 0 bases, the J end lost 0 bases, and 12 bases lay between the germline ends. Germline V lookup: CDR1 GTSNPN, CDR2 SVGIG (reference sequence). The CDR3 bases are TGTGCCTGGAGTGTGGCGGGGGCGAGCTCCTATAATTCACCCCTCCACTTT. Translating it yields CAWSVAGASSYNSPLHF.

The chain employs TRBV4-1 and TRBJ2-1, with 14 bases fitting TRBD2. The CDR3 loop spans 19 amino acids. Trimming took 3 bases from V and 9 from J; bases not matched to a gene: 16. In germline, CDR1 is MGHRA, CDR2 YSYEKL. This CDR3 is CASSQEETSGRGPFGEQFF. CDR3 nucleotide sequence: TGCGCCAGCAGCCAGGAAGAGACTAGCGGGAGGGGCCCCTTTGGTGAGCAGTTCTTC.

This clone was detected once. The V gene is TRBV28, the J gene TRBJ1-1; D call uncertain. V lost 4 bases to trimming and J lost 2 bases, with 14 bases between them. CDR1 MDHEN and CDR2 SYDVKM come from the germline V gene. The length of the CDR3 is 15 residues. The CDR3 DNA sequence: TGTGCCAGCAGTTCGGGAGTGGGAGGAAACACTGAAGCTTTCTTT. Translating it yields CASSSGVGGNTEAFF.

The V gene is TRBV7-2, the J gene TRBJ1-4; D might be TRBD1 (6 bases). From germline, CDR1 is SGHTA and CDR2 FQGNSA. V lost 3 bases and J 6 bases, leaving 11 bases between the germline ends. The CDR3 has 14 amino acids. The CDR3 sequence is CASSLSRGYEKLFF. The CDR3 DNA reads TGTGCCAGCAGCTTGTCCAGGGGATATGAAAAACTGTTTTTT.